This paragraph covers one TCR beta chain sequence. Its antigen is unknown. Read sequence stops 1 residue before the CDR3 end, and the germline J gene provides the missing end. The record originates from a study of CXCR4 blockade with PD-1 therapy in pancreatic cancer (dated by TCRdb to the late 2010s). Background for the entire study: The study analyzed resected pancreatic ductal adenocarcinoma using multiplex immunohistochemistry and TCRbeta immunosequencing, along with ex vivo slice culture to test PD-1 and CXCR4 blockade. To look at intratumoral heterogeneity, the researchers TCR-sequenced two geographically distinct regions from each of about 6 tumors. Findings and caveats that apply to the study as a whole: Clonal expansion was observed in tumors, with a mean productive clonality of 0.14 compared with 0.05 in healthy blood, but no correlation between clonality and survival was found. Amino acid clone frequency correlated strongly with the number of distinct nucleotide rearrangements encoding it, suggesting convergent selection by common tumor antigens. Because only TCRbeta chains were sequenced, true antigen-specificity overlap among convergent dominant clones remained unconfirmed while awaiting paired alpha-beta single-cell sequencing.

The CDR3 numbers 13 residues from cysteine through phenylalanine. Only the CDR3 bases that were read are kept: 36 of them, in frame from base 1. The junction shows trimming of 0 bases on V and 9 bases on J, plus 12 bases between the germline ends. CDR1 and CDR2 (MNHNS, SASEGT) derive from the germline V gene. The immunoSEQ Assay at Adaptive Biotechnologies was used to immunosequence TCRbeta CDR3 regions from the extracted DNA. Per the original workflow: To measure the absolute abundance of each unique TCRbeta CDR3, the sequences were collapsed and filtered. Clonality was calculated as 1 minus Pielou's evenness, using only productive in-frame rearrangements. Regional overlap tracked the top 100 nucleotide rearrangements across paired samples, with Morisita index comparing paired versus unrelated samples. The immunoSEQ Rearrangement Details tool was used to assess convergence of nucleotide rearrangements onto identical amino acid sequences. TCRdb obtained this table from immuneACCESS and retained in-frame rearrangements with V and J assigned. These tables miss some clones; where compared with another copy, unresolved V genes account for less than half of the shortfall, and the remainder is unexplained. V and J calls and clone size follow that table, whereas D and trimming were derived from the DNA. This sample has about 8,000 clones in its table, and around three fifths of those were observed once. Roughly 7.3% of the sample comes from the top ten.

The archived tumor blocks came from patients who had not received neoadjuvant therapy before resection. In the preserved-tissue arm of the study, 30 surgical resection samples from approximately 25 previously untreated pancreatic ductal adenocarcinoma patients were used. DNA for the resection arm was extracted from ten 5-micron curls of FFPE tumor cut next to the multiplex immunohistochemistry slide. The clonotype originates from a human donor with pancreatic ductal adenocarcinoma. The chain joins TRBV6-1 to TRBJ2-7, with a weak D call of TRBD2 (6 bases match). Sequenced: tumor tissue. The covered CDR3 bases are TGTGCCAGCAGTGAAGCGGGAGGACCGGGGCAGTAC. It codes for CASSEAGGPGQY. In full, the CDR3 reads CASSEAGGPGQYF.